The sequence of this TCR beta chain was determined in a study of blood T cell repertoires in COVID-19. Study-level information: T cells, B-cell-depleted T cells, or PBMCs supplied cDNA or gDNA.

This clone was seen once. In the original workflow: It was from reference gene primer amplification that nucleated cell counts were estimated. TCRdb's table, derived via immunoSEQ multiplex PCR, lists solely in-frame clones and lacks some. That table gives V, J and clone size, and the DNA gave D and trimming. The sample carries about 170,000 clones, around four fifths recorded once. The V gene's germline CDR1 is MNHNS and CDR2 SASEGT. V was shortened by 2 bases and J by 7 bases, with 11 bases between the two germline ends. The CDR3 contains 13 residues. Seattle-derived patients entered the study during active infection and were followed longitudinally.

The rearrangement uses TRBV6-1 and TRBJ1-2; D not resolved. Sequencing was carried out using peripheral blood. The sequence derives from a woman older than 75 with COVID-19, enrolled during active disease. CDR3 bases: TGTGCCAGCAGTGAACGGGTAACGGGTGGCTACACCTTC. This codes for CASSERVTGGYTF.